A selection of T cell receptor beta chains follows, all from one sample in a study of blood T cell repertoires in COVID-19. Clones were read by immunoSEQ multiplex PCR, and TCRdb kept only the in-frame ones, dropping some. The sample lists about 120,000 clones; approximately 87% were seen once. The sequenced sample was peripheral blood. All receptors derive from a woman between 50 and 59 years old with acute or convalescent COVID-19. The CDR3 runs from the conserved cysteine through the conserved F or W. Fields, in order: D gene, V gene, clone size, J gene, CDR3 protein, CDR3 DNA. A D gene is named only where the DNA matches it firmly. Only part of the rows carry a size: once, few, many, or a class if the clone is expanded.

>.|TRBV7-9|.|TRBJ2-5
CASSSGLQETQYF
TGTGCCAGCAGCTCAGGGTTACAAGAGACCCAGTACTTC
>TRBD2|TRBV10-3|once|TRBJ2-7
CAIGGGNYEQYF
TGTGCCATCGGCGGGGGTAACTACGAGCAGTACTTC
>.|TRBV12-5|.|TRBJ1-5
CASGWGGNQPQHF
TGTGCTAGTGGCTGGGGGGGCAATCAGCCCCAGCATTTT
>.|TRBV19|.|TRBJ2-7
CATSSRQADEQYF
TGTGCCACCTCGTCCCGACAGGCGGACGAGCAGTACTTC
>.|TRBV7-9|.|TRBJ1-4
CASSFGGAREKLFF
TGTGCCAGCAGCTTCGGGGGGGCAAGAGAAAAACTGTTTTTT
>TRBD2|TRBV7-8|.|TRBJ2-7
CASSLPGGDYEQYF
TGTGCCAGCAGCCTCCCCGGGGGGGACTACGAGCAGTACTTC
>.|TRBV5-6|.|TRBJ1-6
CASSSDTDNSPLHF
TGTGCCAGCAGCTCGGACACCGACAATTCACCCCTCCACTTT
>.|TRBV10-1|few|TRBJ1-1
CARRGGTEAFF
TGCGCCCGGAGGGGGGGGACTGAAGCTTTCTTT
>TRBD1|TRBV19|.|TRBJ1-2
CASSPQGVANYGYTF
TGTGCCAGTAGTCCACAGGGGGTGGCTAACTATGGCTACACCTTC
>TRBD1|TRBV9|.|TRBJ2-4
CASSETDRGAKNIQYF
TGTGCCAGCAGCGAGACCGACAGGGGAGCCAAAAACATTCAGTACTTC
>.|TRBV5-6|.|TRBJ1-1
CASSLGQDLTEAFF
TGTGCCAGCAGCTTGGGGCAGGATCTTACTGAAGCTTTCTTT
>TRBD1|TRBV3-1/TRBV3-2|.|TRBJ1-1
CASSRQGGNTEAFF
TGTGCCAGCAGCCGACAGGGGGGGAACACTGAAGCTTTCTTT
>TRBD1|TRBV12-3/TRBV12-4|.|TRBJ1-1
CASSLAGDSEAFF
TGTGCCAGCAGTTTAGCAGGGGACAGTGAAGCTTTCTTT
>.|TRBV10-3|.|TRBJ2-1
CAISEQGLRGDEQFF
TGTGCCATCAGTGAGCAAGGACTGCGCGGGGATGAGCAGTTCTTC
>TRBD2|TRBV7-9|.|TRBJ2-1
CASSLGLRPYNEQFF
TGTGCCAGCAGCCTGGGACTACGACCCTACAATGAGCAGTTCTTC
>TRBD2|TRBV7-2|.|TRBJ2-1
CASSPSGSHNEQFF
TGTGCCAGCAGCCCGAGCGGGAGTCACAATGAGCAGTTCTTC
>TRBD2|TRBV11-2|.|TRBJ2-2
CASSLRRLAGAGAGELFF
TGTGCCAGCAGCCTCCGAAGGCTAGCGGGAGCGGGCGCCGGGGAGCTGTTTTTT
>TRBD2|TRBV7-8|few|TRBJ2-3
CASSSDRTSTWTDTQYF
TGTGCCAGCAGCTCCGACAGGACTAGCACTTGGACAGATACGCAGTATTTT
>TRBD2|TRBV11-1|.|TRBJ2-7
CASTRTSGETYEQYF
TGTGCCAGCACCCGGACTAGCGGGGAAACCTACGAGCAGTACTTC
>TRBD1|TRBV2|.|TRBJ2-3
CASRGTVRTDTQYF
TGTGCCAGCAGGGGGACAGTCCGCACAGATACGCAGTATTTT
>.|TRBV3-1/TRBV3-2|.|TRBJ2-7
CASGTLPSYEQYF
TGTGCCAGCGGGACACTACCCTCCTACGAGCAGTACTTC
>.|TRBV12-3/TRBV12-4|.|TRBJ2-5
CASSPGLKETQYF
TGTGCCAGCAGCCCCGGACTAAAGGAGACCCAGTACTTC
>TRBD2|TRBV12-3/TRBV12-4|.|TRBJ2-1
CASFRTSNNEQFF
TGTGCCAGCTTCCGGACTAGCAACAATGAGCAGTTCTTC
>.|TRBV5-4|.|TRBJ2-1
CASSLPGLSYNEQFF
TGTGCCAGCAGCTTGCCGGGTTTGTCCTACAATGAGCAGTTCTTC
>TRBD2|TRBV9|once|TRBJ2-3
CASSLGTSGGTDTQYF
TGTGCCAGCAGCCTCGGGACTAGCGGGGGGACAGATACGCAGTATTTT
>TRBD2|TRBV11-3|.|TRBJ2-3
CASSQGLTDTQYF
TGTGCCAGCAGCCAGGGACTAACAGATACGCAGTATTTT
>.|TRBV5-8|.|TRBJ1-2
CASSLEEMAYGYTF
TGTGCCAGCAGCTTGGAGGAGATGGCCTATGGCTACACCTTC
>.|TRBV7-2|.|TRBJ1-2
CATGEGPYGYTF
TGTGCCACCGGGGAGGGCCCCTATGGCTACACCTTC
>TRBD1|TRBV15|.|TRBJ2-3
CATSRFLDRDTDTQYF
TGTGCCACCAGCAGATTCCTGGACAGGGACACAGATACGCAGTATTTT
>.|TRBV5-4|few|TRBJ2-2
CASSLAVRGDTGELFF
TGTGCCAGCAGCTTGGCGGTCAGGGGAGACACCGGGGAGCTGTTTTTT
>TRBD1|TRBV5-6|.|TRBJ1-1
CASSVQGPRAFF
TGTGCCAGCAGTGTACAGGGGCCGCGAGCTTTCTTT
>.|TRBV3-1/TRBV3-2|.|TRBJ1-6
CASSQERRVVSSYNSPLHF
TGTGCCAGCAGCCAAGAAAGGAGAGTCGTCAGCTCCTATAATTCACCCCTCCACTTT
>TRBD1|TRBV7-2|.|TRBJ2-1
CASRPPGTGGHEQFF
TGTGCCAGCAGGCCCCCCGGGACAGGCGGCCATGAGCAGTTCTTC
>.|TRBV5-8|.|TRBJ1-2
CASSSHPGDGYTF
TGTGCCAGCAGCTCGCATCCCGGGGATGGCTACACCTTC
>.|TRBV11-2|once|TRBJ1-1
CASSSTVNTEAFF
TGTGCCAGCAGCTCAACAGTGAACACTGAAGCTTTCTTT
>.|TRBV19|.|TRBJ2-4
CASSIGQGQDIQYF
TGTGCCAGTAGTATAGGGCAGGGGCAGGACATTCAGTACTTC
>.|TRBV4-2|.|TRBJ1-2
CASSRVGVGGGYTF
TGTGCCAGCAGCCGGGTCGGGGTGGGGGGTGGCTACACCTTC
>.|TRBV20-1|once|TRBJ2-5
CSARDGLTQYF
TGCAGTGCTAGAGATGGGCTTACCCAGTACTTC
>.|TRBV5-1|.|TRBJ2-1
CASSLDRVLRNEQFF
TGCGCCAGCAGCTTAGACAGAGTACTTCGCAATGAGCAGTTCTTC
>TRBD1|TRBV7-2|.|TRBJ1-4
CASSRQGSVNEKLFF
TGTGCCAGCAGCAGACAGGGCTCCGTCAATGAAAAACTGTTTTTT
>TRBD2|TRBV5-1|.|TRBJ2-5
CASSLGGLAGASQETQYF
TGCGCCAGCAGCTTGGGGGGACTAGCGGGGGCCTCTCAAGAGACCCAGTACTTC
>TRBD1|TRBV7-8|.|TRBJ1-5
CASSQRGQINQPQHF
TGTGCCAGCAGCCAGAGGGGACAGATCAATCAGCCCCAGCATTTT
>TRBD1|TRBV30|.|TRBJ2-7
CAWRGQNNEQYF
TGTGCCTGGAGGGGACAGAATAACGAGCAGTACTTC
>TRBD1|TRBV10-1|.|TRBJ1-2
CASNYRGPIAPYGYTF
TGCGCCAGCAATTACAGGGGTCCGATTGCCCCTTATGGCTACACCTTC
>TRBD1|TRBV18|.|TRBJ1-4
CASSSGTGNEKLFF
TGTGCCAGCTCGTCCGGGACAGGGAATGAAAAACTGTTTTTT